This T cell receptor beta chain was retrieved from a study of radiotherapy plus CTLA-4 blockade in lung cancer. Sequencing was performed with immunoSEQ multiplex PCR; in TCRdb, only in-frame clones are kept and a portion is missing. The sample lists 25,000 to 30,000 clones, roughly three quarters occurring once. The CDR3 covers 12 residues. Trimming took off 4 bases at V and 3 bases at J, with 7 bases between the two ends. In germline, CDR1 is MNHNS, CDR2 SASEGT. The TCR originated in a human donor with non-small cell lung cancer that progressed on radiotherapy plus ipilimumab. This chain links TRBV6-1 with TRBJ2-7; D unresolved. The specimen comprised peripheral blood, sampled from a patient treated with radiotherapy plus ipilimumab. The CDR3: CASSAPDYEQYF. CDR3 in DNA: TGTGCCAGCAGTGCCCCCGACTACGAGCAGTACTTC.